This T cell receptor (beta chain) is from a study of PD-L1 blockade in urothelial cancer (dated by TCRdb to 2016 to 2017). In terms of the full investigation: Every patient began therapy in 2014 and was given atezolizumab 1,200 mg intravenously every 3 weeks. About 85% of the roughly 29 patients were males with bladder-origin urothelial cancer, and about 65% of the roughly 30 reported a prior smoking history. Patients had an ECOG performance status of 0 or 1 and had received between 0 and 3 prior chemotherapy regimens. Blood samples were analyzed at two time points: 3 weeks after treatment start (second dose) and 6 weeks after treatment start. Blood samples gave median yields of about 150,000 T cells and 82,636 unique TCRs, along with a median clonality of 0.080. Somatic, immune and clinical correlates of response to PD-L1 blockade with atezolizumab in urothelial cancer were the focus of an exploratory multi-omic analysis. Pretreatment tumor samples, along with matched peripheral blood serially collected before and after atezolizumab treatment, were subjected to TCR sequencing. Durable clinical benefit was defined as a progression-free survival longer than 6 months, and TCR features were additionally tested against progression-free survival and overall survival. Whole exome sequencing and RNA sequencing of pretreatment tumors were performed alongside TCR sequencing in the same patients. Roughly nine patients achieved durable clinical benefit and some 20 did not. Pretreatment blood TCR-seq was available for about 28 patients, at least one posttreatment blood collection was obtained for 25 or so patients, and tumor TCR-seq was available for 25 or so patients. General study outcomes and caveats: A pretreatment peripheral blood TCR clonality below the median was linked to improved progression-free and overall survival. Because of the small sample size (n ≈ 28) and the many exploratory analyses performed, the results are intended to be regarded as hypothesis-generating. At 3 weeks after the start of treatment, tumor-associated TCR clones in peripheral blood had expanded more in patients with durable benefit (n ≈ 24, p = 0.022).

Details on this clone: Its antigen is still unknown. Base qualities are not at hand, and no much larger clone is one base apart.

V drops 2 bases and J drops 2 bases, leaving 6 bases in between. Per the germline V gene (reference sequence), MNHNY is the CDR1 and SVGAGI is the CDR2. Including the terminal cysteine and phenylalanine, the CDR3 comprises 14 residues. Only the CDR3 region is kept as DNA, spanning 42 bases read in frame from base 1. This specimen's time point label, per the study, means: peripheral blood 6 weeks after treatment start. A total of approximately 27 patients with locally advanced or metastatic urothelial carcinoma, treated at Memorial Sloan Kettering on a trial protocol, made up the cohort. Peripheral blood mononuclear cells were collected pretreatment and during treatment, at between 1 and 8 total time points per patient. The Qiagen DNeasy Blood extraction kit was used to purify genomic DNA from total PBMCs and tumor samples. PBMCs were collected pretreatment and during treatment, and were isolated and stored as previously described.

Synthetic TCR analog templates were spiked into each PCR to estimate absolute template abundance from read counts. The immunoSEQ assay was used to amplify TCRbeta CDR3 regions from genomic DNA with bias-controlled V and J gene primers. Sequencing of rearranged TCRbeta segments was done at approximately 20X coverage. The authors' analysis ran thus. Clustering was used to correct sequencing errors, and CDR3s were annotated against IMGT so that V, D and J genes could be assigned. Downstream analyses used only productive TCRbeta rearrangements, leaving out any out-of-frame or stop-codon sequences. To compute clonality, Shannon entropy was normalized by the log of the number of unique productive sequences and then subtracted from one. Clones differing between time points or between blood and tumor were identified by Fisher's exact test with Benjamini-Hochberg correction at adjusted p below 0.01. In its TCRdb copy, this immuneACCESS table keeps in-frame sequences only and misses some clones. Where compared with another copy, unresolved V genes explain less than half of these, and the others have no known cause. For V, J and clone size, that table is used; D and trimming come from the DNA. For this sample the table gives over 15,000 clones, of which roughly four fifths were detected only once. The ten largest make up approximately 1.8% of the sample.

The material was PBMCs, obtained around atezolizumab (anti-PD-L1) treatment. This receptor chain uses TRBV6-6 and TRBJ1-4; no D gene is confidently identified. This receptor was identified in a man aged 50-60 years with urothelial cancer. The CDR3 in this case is CASSYTQTNEKLFF. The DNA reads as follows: TGTGCCAGCAGTTACACCCAGACTAATGAAAAACTGTTTTTT.